Below are 18 T cell receptor beta chains sequenced from a single sample in a study of cytomegalovirus exposure and HLA in healthy donors. The assay was immunoSEQ multiplex PCR, and TCRdb's table has in-frame clones only and misses some. Of over 45,000 clones listed, around nine tenths are singletons. The specimen was PBMCs. All receptors derive from a man in his late teens or twenties in good health and CMV-seronegative.

The gene calls are TRBV15 and TRBJ2-5; 13 bases map to TRBD2. The CDR3 runs 18 residues. Germline values: CDR1 LNHNV, CDR2 YYDKDF (reference sequence). J was trimmed by 2 bases and V by 1 base; bases with no gene match: 7. The CDR3 loop reads CATSRVGGTSGVQETQYF. The CDR3 bases are TGTGCCACCAGCAGAGTTGGTGGGACTAGCGGGGTACAAGAGACCCAGTACTTC.

The rearrangement links TRBV23-1 to TRBJ2-1, with 7 bases identical to TRBD2. TRBV23-1 is an open reading frame, and its role is uncertain. J gave up 4 bases and V 7 bases, and 10 bases lay outside the gene matches. The length of the CDR3 is 15 residues. The DNA for the CDR3 is TGCGCCAGCACAGGTGGGCTAGCGGTGTACAATGAGCAGTTCTTC. Its translation: CASTGGLAVYNEQFF.

The chain has TRBV28 and TRBJ1-2; D not resolved. The CDR3 has 12 residues. V was shortened by 4 bases and J by 2 bases, with 5 bases between the two germline ends. In germline, CDR1 is MDHEN, CDR2 SYDVKM. The CDR3 loop reads CASSYRNYGYTF. The CDR3 DNA reads as TGTGCCAGCAGTTACAGAAACTATGGCTACACCTTC.

This chain links TRBV5-1 with TRBJ1-1; D is perhaps TRBD1 (6 bases). Trimming cost V 4 bases and J 2 bases, with 15 bases left between them. This CDR3 contains 15 residues. Germline assignment: CDR1 SGHRS and CDR2 YFSETQ. The CDR3 protein is CASSPARGPNTEAFF. The CDR3 DNA reads as TGCGCCAGCAGCCCCGCCAGGGGACCAAACACTGAAGCTTTCTTT. The variable domain in full, with the rest retrieved from reference TRBV5-1 and TRBJ1-1, is KAGVTQTPRYLIKTRGQQVTLSCSPISGHRSVSWYQQTPGQGLQFLFEYFSETQRNKGNFPGRFSGRQFSNSRSEMNVSTLELGDSALYLCASSPARGPNTEAFFGQGTRLTVV.

This clone was found once. The chain carries TRBV19 and TRBJ2-3; 8 bases line up with TRBD1. J was trimmed by 5 bases and V by 8 bases; bases with no gene match: 15. The germline CDR1 and CDR2 sequences are LNHDA and SQIVND (reference sequence). The length of the CDR3 is 16 residues. The CDR3 nucleotides read TGTGCCAGTTCTAATACGCTCAGGGGGCTGGAAGATACGCAGTATTTT. This gives the protein CASSNTLRGLEDTQYF.

The V call is TRBV27, the J call TRBJ2-7; the D gene is possibly TRBD2 (5 bases). V gave up 3 bases and J gave up 7 bases, with 13 bases separating them. From germline, CDR1 is MNHEY and CDR2 SMNVEV (reference sequence). The CDR3 totals 13 residues. Here the CDR3 DNA reads TGTGCCAGCAGTTTCTCGGGGTCTTGGGAGCAGTACTTC. Translating gives CASSFSGSWEQYF.

The V call is TRBV6-1, the J call TRBJ1-1; tentative D call: TRBD1 (5 bases). The CDR3 is 12 amino acids. Per germline, CDR1 MNHNS and CDR2 SASEGT. CDR3 in amino acids: CATGRGNTEAFF. Here the CDR3 DNA reads TGTGCTACAGGAAGGGGGAACACTGAAGCTTTCTTT.

The J gene is TRBJ1-1, the V gene TRBV28; D is undetermined. This CDR3 comprises 13 residues. Germline lookup yields CDR1 MDHEN and CDR2 SYDVKM. Between the trimmed V and J ends, which lost 6 bases and 5 bases, there was a span of 13 bases. CDR3 region: CASSPPGGTEAFF. As DNA, the CDR3 is TGTGCCAGCAGCCCACCGGGAGGAACTGAAGCTTTCTTT. Looking up the rest from reference TRBV28 and TRBJ1-1 gives the full variable domain: DVKVTQSSRYLVKRTGEKVFLECVQDMDHENMFWYRQDPGLGLRLIYFSYDVKMKEKGDIPEGYSVSREKKERFSLILESASTNQTSMYLCASSPPGGTEAFFGQGTRLTVV.

CDR3 in amino acids: CASSPVGSSGIYEQYF. CDR3 DNA sequence: TGTGCCAGCAGTCCTGTAGGTAGTAGCGGGATCTACGAGCAGTACTTC. J is TRBJ2-7 and V is TRBV28, with 8 bases that match TRBD2. The V gene's germline CDR1 is MDHEN and CDR2 SYDVKM. This CDR3 has 16 residues. After removal of 5 bases from V and 3 bases from J, the junction contained 12 bases not matched to a gene.

This sequence joins TRBV6-6 and TRBJ2-7; TRBD1 agrees at 8 bases. This CDR3 spans 15 amino acids. V was pared by 6 bases and J by 2 bases, with 9 bases of the junction left unmatched. Germline V gene sequence: CDR1 MNHNY, CDR2 SVGAGI (reference sequence). The CDR3 coding sequence is TGTGCCAGCAGACCCGGGACAGGATTGGCCTACGAGCAGTACTTC. Translating gives CASRPGTGLAYEQYF.

The genes are TRBV21-1 and TRBJ2-2; TRBD1, the table's D call, was not compared with the DNA. TRBV21-1 is assigned pseudogene status. The CDR3 spans 19 residues. CDR3 amino acids: CASSKVPGQPRPDTGELFF. DNA for the CDR3: TGTGCCAGCAGCAAAGTTCCGGGACAACCCAGACCGGACACCGGGGAGCTGTTTTTT.

The chain uses TRBV4-3 and TRBJ2-5, with 10 bases lining up with TRBD2. The CDR3 sequence is 17 residues long. Trimming removed 1 base from V and 4 bases from J; junction bases left unmatched: 9. Germline CDR1 LGHNA, CDR2 YSLEER. The chain's CDR3 is CASSQASRLAGAETQYF. The CDR3, as DNA: TGCGCCAGCAGCCAAGCCTCGAGGCTAGCGGGGGCAGAGACCCAGTACTTC.

The V call is TRBV6-1, the J call TRBJ1-2; 11 bases agree with TRBD1. From germline, CDR1 is MNHNS and CDR2 SASEGT. V trimming: 6 bases; J trimming: 4 bases; junction bases outside the gene matches: 7. This CDR3 has 15 residues. CDR3 loop: CASSVGTGGSYGYTF. DNA of the CDR3: TGTGCCAGCAGCGTAGGGACAGGGGGATCCTATGGCTACACCTTC.

The CDR3 sequence: CASSGVGTSPYEQYF. The CDR3 DNA follows: TGTGCCAGCAGTGGGGTAGGGACAAGTCCCTACGAGCAGTACTTC. V usage is TRBV28 and J usage is TRBJ2-7; tentatively, D is TRBD1 (6 bases). Germline loops: CDR1 MDHEN, CDR2 SYDVKM. V was trimmed by 5 bases and J by 2 bases, leaving 16 bases between them. CDR3 size: 15 residues.

A few counts support this clone. This chain joins TRBV19 and TRBJ2-2; 12 nucleotides align to TRBD2. V trimming: 7 bases; J trimming: 4 bases; junction bases outside the gene matches: 16. Germline CDR1 reads LNHDA; CDR2 reads SQIVND (reference sequence). This CDR3 has 19 amino acids. CDR3 nucleotide sequence: TGTGCCAGTACCGCGAGGCCACTAGCGGGAGGATGGGTCACCGGGGAGCTGTTTTTT. This translates into CASTARPLAGGWVTGELFF.

The rearrangement joins TRBV7-6 to TRBJ1-1; D not certain. Germline CDR1 and CDR2: SGHVS and FNYEAQ. The CDR3 loop spans 15 amino acids. Deletions cut 1 base from V and 2 bases from J, with 11 bases between. The CDR3 loop is CASSLDPRGNTEAFF. The CDR3 nucleotides are TGTGCCAGCAGCTTAGACCCGCGGGGTAACACTGAAGCTTTCTTT. Full variable domain (remainder filled in from reference TRBV7-6 and TRBJ1-1): GAGVSQSPRYKVTKRGQDVALRCDPISGHVSLYWYRQALGQGPEFLTYFNYEAQQDKSGLPNDRFSAERPEGSISTLTIQRTEQRDSAMYRCASSLDPRGNTEAFFGQGTRLTVV.

The rearrangement joins TRBV28 to TRBJ2-4; D gene ambiguous. The V gene's germline CDR1 is MDHEN and CDR2 SYDVKM. The ends were cut back, 5 bases at V and 0 bases at J, with 14 bases in the middle. The CDR3 extends over 16 amino acids. The chain's CDR3 is CASSKYSGAAKNIQYF. As DNA, the CDR3 is TGTGCCAGCAGTAAGTACTCCGGAGCAGCCAAAAACATTCAGTACTTC.

The chain uses TRBV7-6 and TRBJ2-2; 10 nucleotides line up with TRBD1. This CDR3 is built from 16 residues. Per germline, CDR1 SGHVS and CDR2 FNYEAQ. The ends lost 4 bases at V and 6 bases at J; junction bases unmatched: 8. CDR3 in DNA: TGTGCCAGCAGCTCTTCCGGGACAGGGGTCCCCGGGGAGCTGTTTTTT. Protein product: CASSSSGTGVPGELFF.